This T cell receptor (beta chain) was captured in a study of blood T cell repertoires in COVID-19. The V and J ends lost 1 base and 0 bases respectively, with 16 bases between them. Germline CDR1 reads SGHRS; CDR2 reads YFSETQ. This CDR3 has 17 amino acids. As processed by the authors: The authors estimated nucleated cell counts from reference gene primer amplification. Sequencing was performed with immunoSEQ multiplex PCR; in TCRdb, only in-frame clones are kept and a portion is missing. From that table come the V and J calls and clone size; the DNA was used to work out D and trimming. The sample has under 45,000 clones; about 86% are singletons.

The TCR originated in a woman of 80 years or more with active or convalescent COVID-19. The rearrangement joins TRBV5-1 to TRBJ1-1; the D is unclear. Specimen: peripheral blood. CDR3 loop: CASSLLGWANMNTEAFF. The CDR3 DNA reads TGCGCCAGCAGCTTGTTAGGCTGGGCGAATATGAACACTGAAGCTTTCTTT.